The clone carrying this T cell receptor beta chain came up once. Its antigen is unknown. Pooling of second doses given at about 4 or about 12 weeks was done. Repertoires were generated with immunoSEQ multiplex PCR, while TCRdb's copy carries only in-frame clones and drops some. This table has more than 85,000 clones, about 90% appearing once. These data are taken from a study of T cell responses to AZD1222 COVID-19 vaccine. Study-level results: Baseline antibody screening turned up just a handful of seropositive AZD1222 recipients. Clonal diversity was possibly underestimated, and the donors were mostly white British, with more females.

The V gene's germline CDR1 is SGDLS and CDR2 YYNGEE. Trimming shortened V by 4 bases and J by 4 bases, and 9 bases separated the two germline ends. The CDR3 length is 14 residues. Here the sequenced sample was peripheral blood, taken 28 days after the second AZD1222 dose. The receptor's source is an adult who received the AZD1222 COVID-19 vaccine. The chain is built from TRBV9 and TRBJ1-6; tentative D call: TRBD1 (5 bases). The CDR3 spells CASSPRQYNSPLHF. In nucleotides, the CDR3 is TGTGCCAGCAGCCCGCGACAGTATAATTCACCCCTCCACTTT. Using reference TRBV9 and TRBJ1-6 for the parts outside the CDR3, the full variable domain is DSGVTQTPKHLITATGQRVTLRCSPRSGDLSVYWYQQSLDQGLQFLIQYYNGEERAKGNILERFSAQQFPDLHSELNLSSLELGDSALYFCASSPRQYNSPLHFGNGTRLTVT.